This T cell receptor (beta chain) was recorded in a study of OX40 agonist ivuxolimab in advanced cancers. At the level of the study: The patients got ivuxolimab, which is an agonistic anti-OX40 (CD134) antibody. Checkpoint inhibitors had been given previously to approximately 40% of patients.

Study outcomes and limitations: Clonal expansion was seen in CD4+ and CD8+ blood T cells by week 6 at 0.1 to 3.0 mg/kg.

The V gene's germline CDR1 is MGHRA and CDR2 YSYEKL. V lost 4 bases, J lost 6 bases, and 6 bases stayed unmatched. This CDR3 is built from 15 residues. Note on this clone: What it binds is unknown.

With autoimmune disease history or systemic immunosuppression, patients were excluded. The table came from immunoSEQ multiplex PCR; TCRdb's copy has only in-frame clones and leaves some out. The sample includes more than 70,000 clones, 65% to 90% of them seen just once. The chain uses TRBV4-1 and TRBJ2-3; TRBD1 matches 11 bases. This receptor was identified in an adult with an advanced solid tumor such as melanoma, head and neck, liver or kidney cancer. The source was CD4+ or CD8+ T cells sorted from blood, collected in a trial of the OX40 agonist ivuxolimab. CDR3 nucleotides: TGCGCCAGCAGCCTGGGACAGGGGGATGGGGATACGCAGTATTTT. Its translation: CASSLGQGDGDTQYF.